A single TCR beta chain is shown here with its context. As handled by the study authors: ImmunoSEQ supplied junction-only sequences lacking quality scores, so filtering was different. This table comes from immunoSEQ multiplex PCR, and its TCRdb copy is limited to in-frame clones, with some not included. D and trimming were read from the DNA, whereas the V and J calls and clone size are those reported in that table. The sample holds hundreds of thousands of clones, around 75% seen once. The data are from a study of shared clonotypes between healthy human individuals. This TCR derives from a woman aged 40 to 50 in good health. Some clones in this sample may be carry-over from other donors' samples. Material: PBMCs.

This CDR3 is CASSSQGGNQPQHF. The CDR3 region has the DNA TGTGCCAGCAGCTCCCAGGGAGGCAATCAGCCCCAGCATTTT. The chain is built from TRBV5-6 and TRBJ1-5; D is possibly TRBD1 (5 bases). Germline values: CDR1 SGHDT, CDR2 YYEEEE. V shed 3 bases and J shed 2 bases, with 9 bases lying between them. CDR3 length: 14 amino acids.